Listed below are T cell receptor beta chains from one sample, sequenced in a study of CD8 T cells in Susac syndrome. TCRdb redid the calling of the immunoSEQ multiplex PCR reads with MiXCR, one entry per CDR3 protein. The data show about 250,000 distinct CDR3 sequences, 93% seen once. The sequenced sample was CD4+ T cells from PBMCs. Receptors originate from a human donor with multiple sclerosis. Each CDR3 is given with its conserved first and last residue. The order of the fields is V gene, clone size, D gene, J gene, CDR3 DNA, CDR3 protein. A D gene is named only where the DNA matches it firmly. Not every row has a clone size; where given, it reads once, few, many or a size class.

>TRBV4-1|NA|NA|TRBJ1-1
TGCGCCAGCAGCCAAGATCCGGGCAGGGTGAACACTGAAGCTTTCTTT
CASSQDPGRVNTEAFF
>TRBV20-1|once|TRBD2|TRBJ2-3
TGCAGTGCTCGTAGCGGGAAGGCGACAGATACGCAGTATTTT
CSARSGKATDTQYF
>TRBV29-1|NA|NA|TRBJ2-5
TGCAGCGTTGAAGGTCGCTTCCAAGAGACCCAGTACTTC
CSVEGRFQETQYF
>TRBV27|NA|NA|TRBJ1-4
TGTGCCAGCAGTTTCCGGGGGCCCCATGAAAAACTGTTTTTT
CASSFRGPHEKLFF
>TRBV18|NA|NA|TRBJ2-2
TGTGCCAGCTCACCTGGGACACGAGGCACCGGGGAGCTGTTTTTT
CASSPGTRGTGELFF
>TRBV7-3|NA|TRBD2|TRBJ2-3
TGTGCCAGCAGCTTAACGGGGCCGACTAGCGGGAGTGCAGATACGCAGTATTTT
CASSLTGPTSGSADTQYF
>TRBV6-5|NA|TRBD2|TRBJ2-3
TGTGCCAGCAGACAGACTAGCGGGAGGGGTGGTACGCAGTATTTT
CASRQTSGRGGTQYF
>TRBV15|NA|NA|TRBJ1-1
TGTGCCACCAGCAGAGATAGAACGGCGAACACTGAAGCTTTCTTT
CATSRDRTANTEAFF
>TRBV6-2/TRBV6-3|NA|NA|TRBJ2-3
TGTGCCAGCAGTTACTCGTTGAGGGCGGCAGATACGCAGTATTTT
CASSYSLRAADTQYF
>TRBV7-9|NA|NA|TRBJ1-1
TGTGCCAGCAGCCTAGGCGAGAAAGCTTTCTTT
CASSLGEKAFF
>TRBV5-4|once|TRBD1|TRBJ1-1
TGTGCCAGCAGCTATCCGGGACAGGGGTTTGTTAACACTGAAGCTTTCTTT
CASSYPGQGFVNTEAFF
>TRBV6-5|NA|NA|TRBJ1-1
TGTGCCAGCAGTTACTCGCTCGGGGAGACTGAAGCTTTCTTT
CASSYSLGETEAFF
>TRBV24-1|NA|NA|TRBJ2-1
TGTGCCACCAGTGATTTAAAACTAGCAAACAATGAGCAGTTCTTC
CATSDLKLANNEQFF
>TRBV29-1|NA|NA|TRBJ1-2
TGCAGCGTTGATGGGAGGTGGGGCGGCTACACCTTC
CSVDGRWGGYTF
>TRBV28|NA|NA|TRBJ1-1
TGTGCCAGCAGACGAACCTTCAGGGCGGGTGAAGCTTTCTTT
CASRRTFRAGEAFF
>TRBV19|NA|NA|TRBJ1-2
TGTGCCAGTAAAGCAGGGAACTATGGCTACACCTTC
CASKAGNYGYTF
>TRBV19|NA|NA|TRBJ2-3
TGTGCCAGTAGTATAGGCGTCAGTGGCACAGATACGCAGTATTTT
CASSIGVSGTDTQYF